These 16 T cell receptor beta chains came from one sample sequenced in a study of cytomegalovirus exposure and HLA in healthy donors. The protocol was immunoSEQ multiplex PCR, while the TCRdb copy is restricted to in-frame clones and leaves out a portion. This table has around 300,000 clones, roughly 87% appearing once. Sample: PBMCs. The receptors shown here come from a man aged 25 to 40 in good health and CMV-seronegative.

The chain combines TRBV2 with TRBJ1-3, with D tentatively TRBD1 (5 bases). Germline V gives CDR1 SNHLY, CDR2 FYNNEI. The V gene lost 5 bases and the J gene lost 2 bases, with 7 bases spanning the gap. The CDR3 consists of 13 residues. This chain's CDR3 is CASSSGPGNTIYF. The CDR3 bases are TGTGCCAGCAGTTCAGGGCCTGGAAACACCATATATTTT.

The chain combines TRBV5-4 with TRBJ1-2, with 11 nucleotides matching TRBD1. The V gene end was trimmed by 3 bases and the J gene end by 0 bases; junction bases not matched to a gene: 4. The V gene's germline CDR1 is SGHNT and CDR2 YYREEE (reference sequence). There are 16 residues in the CDR3. The CDR3 nucleotides read TGTGCCAGCAGCTCGGGGGGACAGGGGGCTAACTATGGCTACACCTTC. Amino acids: CASSSGGQGANYGYTF.

This chain links TRBV10-3 with TRBJ2-7; 12 bases fit TRBD2. The trim removed 10 bases at V and 5 bases at J, leaving 9 bases unmatched. There are 14 residues in the CDR3. CDR1 is ENHRY and CDR2 is SYGVKD in the germline V gene. In DNA, the CDR3 is TGTGCCAGTATGACTAGCGGGGGTATCGACGAGCAGTACTTC. This gives the protein CASMTSGGIDEQYF.

V gene TRBV11-2 combines with J gene TRBJ2-1, with a possible D match to TRBD1 (5 bases). This CDR3 is built from 13 residues. V dropped 5 bases and J dropped 11 bases, with 16 bases sitting between them. Germline values: CDR1 SGHAT, CDR2 FQNNGV. This chain's CDR3 is CASSRLDILKQFF. In DNA form, the CDR3 reads TGTGCCAGCAGCCGACTGGACATCCTCAAGCAGTTCTTC.

The chain combines TRBV4-3 with TRBJ1-2; D is uncertain. Trimming cost V 0 bases and J 8 bases, with 16 bases left between them. CDR1 is LGHNA, CDR2 YSLEER, per germline. The CDR3 runs 15 residues. CDR3 nucleotides: TGCGCCAGCAGCCAAGATCTCGGGCGGGTAGGGGGCTACACCTTC. This sequence encodes CASSQDLGRVGGYTF.

The chain uses TRBV19 and TRBJ2-2; D possibly corresponds to TRBD2 (5 bases). This CDR3 contains 16 residues. The V gene's germline CDR1 is LNHDA and CDR2 SQIVND (reference sequence). V lost 3 bases to trimming and J lost 0 bases, with 11 bases between them. As DNA, the CDR3 is TGTGCCAGTAGTATCGCCCGGGATACGAACACCGGGGAGCTGTTTTTT. Translation gives CASSIARDTNTGELFF.

V and J are TRBV5-6 and TRBJ2-7, with 11 nucleotides matching TRBD1. The CDR3 has 16 residues. Germline loops: CDR1 SGHDT, CDR2 YYEEEE. With V trimmed by 4 bases and J by 6 bases, 12 bases remained unmatched. This CDR3 reads CASSQRSWTGGFEQYF. DNA of the CDR3: TGTGCCAGCAGCCAACGCTCCTGGACAGGGGGCTTCGAGCAGTACTTC. Full variable domain (rest looked up from reference TRBV5-6 and TRBJ2-7): DAGVTQSPTHLIKTRGQQVTLRCSPKSGHDTVSWYQQALGQGPQFIFQYYEEEERQRGNFPDRFSGHQFPNYSSELNVNALLLGDSALYLCASSQRSWTGGFEQYFGPGTRLTVT.

The rearrangement links TRBV27 to TRBJ2-5, with TRBD2 identical over 7 bases. There are 14 residues in the CDR3. J lost 6 bases, V lost 6 bases, and 10 bases had no gene match. Germline CDR1 reads MNHEY; CDR2 reads SMNVEV (reference sequence). The CDR3 sequence: CASSRGGGAKTQYF. Here the CDR3 DNA reads TGTGCCAGCAGCCGCGGGGGAGGAGCGAAGACCCAGTACTTC.

This chain links TRBV4-1 with TRBJ2-2; D perhaps matches TRBD2 (5 bases). V shed 1 base and J shed 4 bases, with 13 bases lying between them. Germline V gene lookup returns CDR1 MGHRA and CDR2 YSYEKL. This CDR3 contains 16 residues. This CDR3 reads CASSQGDGGPTGELFF. The DNA of the CDR3 is TGCGCCAGCAGCCAAGGGGATGGAGGCCCCACCGGGGAGCTGTTTTTT.

This chain links TRBV7-2 with TRBJ2-3; 10 bases are shared with TRBD2. CDR1 is SGHTA, CDR2 FQGNSA, per germline. This CDR3 has 19 residues. Losses at the gene ends were 1 base for V and 1 base for J; bases not matched to a gene: 11. In nucleotides, the CDR3 is TGTGCCAGCAGCTTAGGGGGGACTAGCGAGTGGGGAGGCACAGATACGCAGTATTTT. Translation: CASSLGGTSEWGGTDTQYF.

V usage is TRBV29-1 and J usage is TRBJ2-3; 11 positions match TRBD1. This CDR3 spans 15 amino acids. Germline V gives CDR1 SQVTM, CDR2 ANQGSEA. J lost 3 bases, V lost 1 base, and 3 bases had no gene match. The CDR3 sequence is CSVEGGTGGTDTQYF. DNA of the CDR3: TGCAGCGTTGAAGGGGGGACAGGGGGGACAGATACGCAGTATTTT.

V usage is TRBV27 and J usage is TRBJ2-3, with 7 positions matching TRBD2. The CDR3 covers 16 residues. V trimming: 3 bases; J trimming: 2 bases; junction bases outside the gene matches: 8. Per germline, CDR1 MNHEY and CDR2 SMNVEV (reference sequence). The CDR3 region has the DNA TGTGCCAGCAGTTTCCGGCGGGGAGGGTACACAGATACGCAGTATTTT. Protein sequence: CASSFRRGGYTDTQYF.

The gene calls are TRBV15 and TRBJ2-3; 8 nucleotides match TRBD1. Germline assignment: CDR1 LNHNV and CDR2 YYDKDF (reference sequence). The CDR3 runs 17 residues. V dropped 1 base and J dropped 14; count of bases not matched to a gene: 20. DNA for the CDR3: TGTGCCACCAGCAGAGGACTAAGAACCGGGACAGGATTAATTCGGTATTTT. Translating it yields CATSRGLRTGTGLIRYF.

The chain uses TRBV2 and TRBJ1-5; D uncertain. The V and J ends lost 6 bases and 3 bases respectively, with 9 bases between them. The length of the CDR3 is 13 residues. Germline V CDR1 and CDR2: SNHLY, FYNNEI. The CDR3 here is CASRRVLNQPQHF. CDR3 coding DNA: TGTGCCAGCAGGCGGGTACTCAATCAGCCCCAGCATTTT.

The chain has TRBV5-4 and TRBJ2-1; 11 bases match TRBD2. With 10 bases clipped from V and 4 bases from J, the junction kept 10 bases outside the gene matches. In germline, CDR1 is SGHNT, CDR2 YYREEE (reference sequence). The CDR3 is made up of 15 amino acids. The CDR3 DNA sequence: TGTGCCGTTACCGGGACTAGCGGCGATTACAATGAGCAGTTCTTC. Translating gives CAVTGTSGDYNEQFF.

This clone was counted a single time. The rearrangement uses TRBV29-1 and TRBJ2-7; maybe TRBD2 (5 bases). The CDR3 is made up of 16 amino acids. Germline V lookup: CDR1 SQVTM, CDR2 ANQGSEA. Trimming cost V 0 bases and J 4 bases, with 19 bases left between them. In DNA, the CDR3 is TGCAGCGTTGAAGAGGCTCTGGGTCCACCGGGATACGAGCAGTACTTC. It translates to CSVEEALGPPGYEQYF.